The 3 T cell receptor beta chains in this list originate from one sample, sequenced in a study of OX40 agonist ivuxolimab in advanced cancers. Method: immunoSEQ multiplex PCR; TCRdb's copy keeps in-frame clones and lacks some. The repertoire holds about 25,000 clones, with about 80% as singletons. This specimen consisted of CD4+ or CD8+ T cells sorted from blood, obtained in a trial of the OX40 agonist ivuxolimab. The source of these receptors is an adult with an advanced solid tumor such as melanoma, head and neck, liver or kidney cancer.

The chain recombines TRBV6-5 with TRBJ1-3; D call uncertain. V was clipped by 4 bases and J by 0 bases, with 7 bases between them. The CDR3 covers 14 residues. CDR1 and CDR2 (germline): MNHEY, SVGAGI. CDR3 in amino acids: CASSSSSSGNTIYF. Written as DNA, the CDR3 is TGTGCCAGCAGTTCCTCAAGCTCTGGAAACACCATATATTTT.

The J gene is TRBJ2-3, the V gene TRBV15; possibly TRBD2 for D (5 bases). Germline assignment: CDR1 LNHNV and CDR2 YYDKDF (reference sequence). The CDR3 covers 14 residues. Deletions cut 0 bases from V and 4 bases from J, with 8 bases between. The CDR3 sequence is CATSRDLAADTQYF. In DNA, the CDR3 is TGTGCCACCAGCAGAGATCTAGCAGCAGATACGCAGTATTTT. Full variable domain (outside the CDR3, taken from reference TRBV15 and TRBJ2-3): DAMVIQNPRYQVTQFGKPVTLSCSQTLNHNVMYWYQQKSSQAPKLLFHYYDKDFNNEADTPDNFQSRRPNTSFCFLDIRSPGLGDTAMYLCATSRDLAADTQYFGPGTRLTVL.

The chain recombines TRBV2 with TRBJ2-2; TRBD1 matches at 7 bases. CDR1 and CDR2 from the germline V gene are SNHLY and FYNNEI. The CDR3 covers 16 residues. The junction had 11 bases not matched to a gene; V was cut back by 5 bases and J by 5 bases. The DNA for the CDR3 is TGTGCCAGCAGTCCGAGGGGGACAGAACTAACCGGGGAGCTGTTTTTT. Protein: CASSPRGTELTGELFF. The variable domain in full, completed from reference TRBV2 and TRBJ2-2, reads EPEVTQTPSHQVTQMGQEVILRCVPISNHLYFYWYRQILGQKVEFLVSFYNNEISEKSEIFDDQFSVERPDGSNFTLKIRSTKLEDSAMYFCASSPRGTELTGELFFGEGSRLTVL.